These 10 T cell receptor beta chains were all obtained from the same sample, sequenced in a study of T cells after yellow fever vaccination. TCRdb ran MiXCR on the 5' RACE reads and lists one entry per CDR3 protein. The table has 510,000 or so distinct CDR3 sequences, less than 20% seen once. Here the sequenced sample was PBMCs, taken 15 days after the yellow fever booster vaccination. These receptors all stem from a man under 40 who received the YFV17D yellow fever vaccine.

This clonotype was seen more than once but under ten times. The J gene is TRBJ2-7, the V gene TRBV5-1, with unresolved D. The germline V and J ends were trimmed by 1 base and 4 bases, with 12 bases remaining between them. The CDR3 runs 14 residues. Looked up from germline, CDR1 is SGHRS and CDR2 is YFSETQ. In nucleotides, the CDR3 is TGCGCCAGCAGCTTGACGATCTCGGTTTACGAGCAGTACTTC. Translating it yields CASSLTISVYEQYF.

This clonotype was counted a single time. This sequence joins TRBV14 and TRBJ2-1; D is possibly TRBD2 (6 bases). There are 14 residues in the CDR3. Trimming removed 4 bases from V and 3 bases from J, with 10 bases in between. The V gene's germline CDR1 is SGHDN and CDR2 FVKESK. The DNA of the CDR3 is TGTGCCAGCAGCCCCCAAGCGGGCTACAATGAGCAGTTCTTC. Translated, it gives CASSPQAGYNEQFF.

Only one count was recorded for this clonotype. The rearrangement uses TRBV5-1 and TRBJ2-1; 13 positions match TRBD2. CDR1 is SGHRS and CDR2 is YFSETQ in the germline V gene. The CDR3 runs to 14 residues. The ends lost 4 bases at V and 7 bases at J; junction bases unmatched: 2. CDR3 sequence: CASSTTSGRNEQFF. As DNA, the CDR3 is TGCGCCAGCAGCACGACTAGCGGGAGGAATGAGCAGTTCTTC.

This chain connects TRBV20-1 to TRBJ2-1; a possible D gene is TRBD1 (6 bases). Germline V gives CDR1 DFQATT, CDR2 SNEGSKA (reference sequence). V lost 5 bases and J 8 bases, leaving 19 bases between the germline ends. This CDR3 is 14 amino acids long. The CDR3 DNA follows: TGCAGTGCTTTCCAGGGGATGCCTACCGATGAGCAGTTCTTC. Its translation: CSAFQGMPTDEQFF.

This clonotype appeared a few times. J is TRBJ1-1 and V is TRBV5-1; D remains unclear. The V end was cut by 6 bases, the J end by 11 bases, with 20 bases between. CDR3 size: 13 residues. Per germline, CDR1 SGHRS and CDR2 YFSETQ. CDR3 protein: CASNSGSFVDAFF. CDR3 sequence (DNA): TGCGCCAGCAACTCGGGATCTTTTGTTGACGCTTTCTTT.

This clonotype has just a few counts. V usage is TRBV12-3 or TRBV12-4 and J usage is TRBJ1-5; tentatively, D is TRBD1 (5 bases). CDR3 length equals 15 residues. Trimming shortened V by 6 bases and J by 6 bases, and 18 bases separated the two germline ends. The CDR3 nucleotides read TGTGCCAGCAGCCTGAACCCCTTTGGGGGTCAGCCCCAGCATTTT. This sequence encodes CASSLNPFGGQPQHF.

This clonotype came up a few times. The V and J genes are TRBV7-9 and TRBJ2-5; D gene uncertain. The germline CDR1 and CDR2 sequences are SEHNR and FQNEAQ (reference sequence). Trimming removed 4 bases at V and 1 base at J, with 10 bases between. The length of the CDR3 is 14 residues. The CDR3 protein is CASSSRWTQETQYF. DNA of the CDR3: TGTGCCAGCAGCTCCCGTTGGACCCAAGAGACCCAGTACTTC.

This clonotype was seen only a few times. The V call is TRBV29-1, the J call TRBJ2-4; the D gene is possibly TRBD2 (7 bases). The CDR3 is 17 amino acids. Looked up from germline, CDR1 is SQVTM and CDR2 is ANQGSEA. Trimming shortened V by 3 bases and J by 7 bases, and 25 bases separated the two germline ends. In nucleotides, the CDR3 is TGCAGCGTTGAGCTGGCCGACAACCGGGGGGCGGGGAACATTCAGTACTTC. Encoded protein: CSVELADNRGAGNIQYF.

The rearrangement links TRBV7-2 to TRBJ1-4, with 9 bases fitting TRBD1. The CDR3 covers 16 residues. Germline-derived CDR1 and CDR2 are SGHTA and FQGNSA. The J segment lost 4 bases and the V segment lost 5 bases, leaving 8 bases of the junction unmatched. The CDR3 DNA reads TGTGCCAGCAGCACACGCCGGACAGGGGTTAATGAAAAACTGTTTTTT. Its protein product is CASSTRRTGVNEKLFF.

The gene calls are TRBV5-8 and TRBJ2-1; 7 nucleotides line up with TRBD1. The junction had 9 bases not matched to a gene; V was cut back by 4 bases and J by 5 bases. Germline V lookup: CDR1 SGHTS, CDR2 YDEGEE. The CDR3 totals 15 residues. The CDR3 loop reads CASSPTGTVNNEQFF. The CDR3 DNA sequence: TGTGCCAGCAGCCCCACCGGGACAGTAAACAATGAGCAGTTCTTC.